This is a list of T cell receptor beta chains from one sample in a study of shared clonotypes between healthy human individuals. Data came from immunoSEQ multiplex PCR; TCRdb stores just in-frame clones and leaves some out. Among hundreds of thousands of clones listed, roughly three quarters were seen once. Material for sequencing was PBMCs. These receptors came from a woman aged 40 to 55 in good health. Some clones in this sample may be carry-over from other donors' samples. The CDR3 runs from the conserved cysteine through the conserved F or W. D genes are given only for firm matches. Clone size is shown for a subset of rows, as once, few, many or a class of expanded clone.

>TRBV5-4|.|TRBJ2-7|.
TGTGCCAGCAGCTTGTTAGGAGGGCCTCGCCACGAGCAGTACTTC
CASSLLGGPRHEQYF
>TRBV4-2|.|TRBJ2-7|TRBD1
TGTGCCAGCAGCCAGTCGAAGCTTTGGGACAGGGCCTACGAGCAGTACTTC
CASSQSKLWDRAYEQYF
>TRBV7-6|.|TRBJ2-2|.
TGTGCCAGCAGCCAACGTACTAACACCGGGGAGCTGTTTTTT
CASSQRTNTGELFF
>TRBV4-1|few|TRBJ2-2|TRBD2
TGCGCCAGCAGCCCCCCGGGGGGGGAGGGCGGCACCGGGGAGCTGTTTTTT
CASSPPGGEGGTGELFF
>TRBV18|.|TRBJ2-2|.
TGTGCCAGCTCACCGCGGAGGGACTCCGGGGAGCTGTTTTTT
CASSPRRDSGELFF
>TRBV14|few|TRBJ1-1|.
TGTGCCAGCAGCCCGAATTTGAACACTGAAGCTTTCTTT
CASSPNLNTEAFF
>TRBV9|.|TRBJ1-6|.
TGTGCCAGCACTGAAAGGTCCGGAGAGAGTTCACCCCTCCACTTT
CASTERSGESSPLHF
>TRBV7-9|.|TRBJ2-4|TRBD2
TGTGCCAGCAGCCCCCGGGGGGACGCAGCCAAAAACATTCAGTACTTC
CASSPRGDAAKNIQYF
>TRBV29-1|.|TRBJ2-1|TRBD2
TGCAGCGTTGGGGCTAGCGGCCACAATGAGCAGTTCTTC
CSVGASGHNEQFF
>TRBV18|once|TRBJ1-1|.
TGTGCCAGCTCACCCAGAGGGGACACATCGAACACTGAAGCTTTCTTT
CASSPRGDTSNTEAFF
>TRBV7-2|.|TRBJ2-5|TRBD2
TGTGCCAGCAGCTTGGGGACTAGCGGTGGCGGGGCTGAGACCCAGTACTTC
CASSLGTSGGGAETQYF
>TRBV19|.|TRBJ2-2|TRBD1
TGTGCCAGTAGTATAGGCGGGACAGGGATAACCGGGGAGCTGTTTTTT
CASSIGGTGITGELFF
>TRBV28|.|TRBJ2-1|TRBD2
TGTGCCAGCAGTTTCGCTGTGGGGACTAGCGGGATCGATGAGCAGTTCTTC
CASSFAVGTSGIDEQFF
>TRBV28|.|TRBJ2-3|.
TGTGCCAGCAGTTCGTTCAGAGATACGCAGTATTTT
CASSSFRDTQYF
>TRBV18|.|TRBJ1-2|.
TGTGCCAGCTCACCAACAGAGGACTATGGCTACACCTTC
CASSPTEDYGYTF